The count of the clone carrying this T cell receptor (beta chain) is one. Its antigen is as yet unknown. This sample is part of a study of vaccination effects on CD4 cells after COVID-19. Across the whole study: Vaccine administered to participants consisted of two doses of either BNT162b2 or mRNA-1273. Two recovered convalescent patients were sampled 16 days and one week pre-vaccination.

CDR3 length: 15 residues. The V gene lost 7 bases and the J gene lost 1 base, with 16 bases spanning the gap. Per germline, CDR1 SNHLY and CDR2 FYNNEI. Antigen-specific CD4+ T cells were expanded (with viral peptide pools) by the ViraFEST assay ahead of sequencing. At the end of about 10 days of culture, CD4+ T cells were isolated. Infection dated between March and December 2020, before the Alpha, Beta and Delta variants reached the United States. A pool of HIV-1 Nef peptides served as the condition for the negative control culture. In the cultures, half the medium was exchanged for IL-2 medium on days 3 and 7. The protocol was immunoSEQ multiplex PCR, while the TCRdb copy is restricted to in-frame clones and leaves out a portion. The sample has 60,000 to 75,000 clones, 65% to 75% seen once.

This TCR was recovered from a human donor who had a prior SARS-CoV-2 infection. This chain links TRBV2 with TRBJ2-5, with TRBD2 as a possible D gene (6 bases). This specimen was CD4+ T cells from PBMCs cultured with HIV peptides, taken before COVID-19 vaccination. Subset: HIV-1 Nef peptide pool negative control/reference culture. The CDR3 protein is CASTVNGDSQETQYF. CDR3 coding DNA: TGTGCCAGCACGGTAAACGGGGACTCCCAAGAGACCCAGTACTTC.